Included here is one T cell receptor (beta chain) sequence, with context. Data came from immunoSEQ multiplex PCR; TCRdb stores just in-frame clones and leaves some out. The table lists 200,000 to 250,000 clones, around 82% of them singletons, with approximately 4% in the top ten. The sample belongs to a study of blood T cell repertoires in COVID-19. Overall study context: There were acute and convalescent COVID-19 samples, and they came from the United States, Italy and Spain.

The V and J ends lost 11 bases and 5 bases respectively, with 10 bases between them. CDR3 length: 11 residues. Germline V gives CDR1 ENHRY, CDR2 SYGVKD. Sequenced material: peripheral blood. The sequence derives from a woman of 80 years or more with acute or convalescent COVID-19. The chain carries TRBV10-3 and TRBJ2-4; TRBD1 might be the D (6 bases). The CDR3 region is CASNRENIQYF. CDR3 nucleotides: TGTGCCTCGAACAGGGAAAACATTCAGTACTTC.